These 31 T cell receptor beta chains were sequenced from one sample in a study of CD8 T cells in ankylosing spondylitis (dated by TCRdb to 2015 to 2018). Library preparation employed 5' RACE. The run used an Illumina HiSeq 2500. TCRdb reworked the public reads: Q25 trimming with fastp, MiXCR clone assembly, productive beta chains retained. All rows with the same CDR3 protein become a single entry with the most common DNA and genes. This sample holds over 30,000 distinct CDR3 sequences; approximately 10% were observed only once. About 19% of the sample lies in the top ten. Sequencing was carried out using synovial fluid, either unsorted or a sorted T cell fraction (not recorded which). Every receptor here comes from a male donor with ankylosing spondylitis.

The table lists this clonotype with a few counts. The chain couples TRBV27 to TRBJ2-7, with 12 bases that match TRBD2. The CDR3 is 17 amino acids. V lost 11 bases to trimming and J lost 2 bases; unmatched junction nucleotides: 16. The V gene's germline CDR1 is MNHEY and CDR2 SMNVEV (reference sequence). The chain's CDR3 is CASQPGLAGPSPYEQYF. The CDR3 DNA sequence: TGTGCCTCGCAGCCGGGACTAGCGGGTCCCTCCCCCTACGAGCAGTACTTC.

This clonotype was observed a few times. V and J are TRBV6-2 or TRBV6-3 and TRBJ1-1, with D possibly matching TRBD1 (6 bases). The V end was cut by 6 bases, the J end by 9 bases, with 14 bases between. CDR1 and CDR2 (germline): MNHEY, SVGEGT. The CDR3 contains 12 residues. The CDR3 sequence is CASSHGGGQAFF. CDR3 nucleotide sequence: TGTGCCAGCAGCCACGGAGGGGGTCAAGCTTTCTTT.

The gene calls are TRBV4-2 and TRBJ2-2; TRBD1 aligns across 10 bases. CDR1 is LGHNA, CDR2 YNFKEQ, per germline. V dropped 7 bases and J dropped 0; count of bases not matched to a gene: 14. CDR3 length: 19 residues. In DNA, the CDR3 is TGTGCCAGCAACCGAAACTCGGGACAGGGGCTATCGAACACCGGGGAGCTGTTTTTT. Translated, it gives CASNRNSGQGLSNTGELFF.

The table lists this clonotype with a few counts. The rearrangement links TRBV10-3 to TRBJ1-2; 8 bases map to TRBD1. Germline V CDR1 and CDR2: ENHRY, SYGVKD. The CDR3 spans 14 residues. With V trimmed by 2 bases and J by 8 bases, 7 bases remained unmatched. This CDR3 reads CAISEPTGGEGYTF. The CDR3 DNA follows: TGTGCCATCAGTGAGCCTACAGGGGGAGAAGGCTACACCTTC.

This clonotype was counted a few times. This chain joins TRBV9 and TRBJ2-3; possibly TRBD2 for D (6 bases). Germline CDR1 and CDR2: SGDLS and YYNGEE. This CDR3 spans 17 amino acids. Trimming stripped 0 bases from V and 3 bases from J, with 17 bases between. The CDR3 loop reads CASSVGVESGRTDTQYF. DNA of the CDR3: TGTGCCAGCAGCGTAGGCGTTGAAAGCGGGCGGACAGATACGCAGTATTTT.

The table lists this clonotype with a few counts. The chain is built from TRBV7-6 and TRBJ2-7, with D possibly being TRBD2 (5 bases). Germline lookup yields CDR1 SGHVS and CDR2 FNYEAQ. Trimming removed 2 bases at V and 2 bases at J, with 16 bases between. This CDR3 has 16 amino acids. The CDR3 loop is CASSLFPGSATYEQYF. The DNA of the CDR3 is TGTGCCAGCAGCTTATTTCCGGGGTCCGCTACCTACGAGCAGTACTTC.

The V gene is TRBV4-1, the J gene TRBJ2-2; 11 positions match TRBD2. After removal of 0 bases from V and 5 bases from J, the junction contained 8 bases not matched to a gene. Germline CDR1 is MGHRA and CDR2 is YSYEKL. The CDR3 spans 18 residues. CDR3 region: CASSQDTSGSLRTGELFF. The DNA for the CDR3 is TGCGCCAGCAGCCAAGATACTAGCGGGAGTCTAAGGACCGGGGAGCTGTTTTTT.

This clonotype was seen many times. V usage is TRBV29-1 and J usage is TRBJ2-3; D is perhaps TRBD1 or TRBD2 (6 bases each). Germline-derived CDR1 and CDR2 are SQVTM and ANQGSEA. This CDR3 has 14 residues. The ends were cut back, 4 bases at V and 6 bases at J, with 17 bases in the middle. The CDR3 coding sequence is TGCAGCGTTGGAGAGGGGGGTTCCGGGGATACGCAGTATTTT. As protein: CSVGEGGSGDTQYF.

V and J are TRBV4-1 and TRBJ2-1, with D hard to call. This CDR3 region has 14 residues. Germline V gene sequence: CDR1 MGHRA, CDR2 YSYEKL. The V gene lost 1 base and the J gene lost 4 bases, with 8 bases spanning the gap. Here the CDR3 reads CASSQVGRYNEQFF. DNA of the CDR3: TGCGCCAGCAGCCAAGTAGGGCGGTACAATGAGCAGTTCTTC.

Only a few counts were recorded for this clonotype. The chain uses TRBV18 and TRBJ2-6, with a tentative D call TRBD1 (5 bases). Trimming stripped 2 bases from V and 0 bases from J, with 8 bases between. CDR3 size: 16 residues. Germline CDR1 reads KGHSH; CDR2 reads LQKENI. CDR3 sequence reads: CASSPDRSSGANVLTF. The CDR3 DNA reads as TGTGCCAGCTCACCAGACAGAAGCTCTGGGGCCAACGTCCTGACTTTC. The variable domain in full, completed from reference TRBV18 and TRBJ2-6, reads NAGVMQNPRHLVRRRGQEARLRCSPMKGHSHVYWYRQLPEEGLKFMVYLQKENIIDESGMPKERFSAEFPKEGPSILRIQQVVRGDSAAYFCASSPDRSSGANVLTFGAGSRLTVL.

The chain uses TRBV3-1 and TRBJ2-5, with D hard to call. The CDR3 is 15 residues long. CDR1 and CDR2 from the germline V gene are LGHDT and YNNKEL (reference sequence). The V and J ends lost 2 bases and 2 bases respectively, with 12 bases between them. CDR3 DNA: TGTGCCAGCAGCCAATTTTTGTCCCGGCAAGAGACCCAGTACTTC. Translated: CASSQFLSRQETQYF.

The rearrangement uses TRBV6-5 and TRBJ2-7, with unresolved D. Trimming removed 2 bases from V and 0 bases from J, with 14 bases in between. CDR1 and CDR2 from the germline V gene are MNHEY and SVGAGI. The CDR3 has 16 amino acids. CDR3 amino acids: CASSYDELRSSYEQYF. CDR3 coding DNA: TGTGCCAGCAGTTACGATGAGCTCAGGAGCTCCTACGAGCAGTACTTC.

The chain has TRBV7-2 and TRBJ2-7; no clear D. The germline gives CDR1 SGHTA, CDR2 FQGNSA. The CDR3 length is 12 residues. V lost 5 bases and J 0 bases, leaving 5 bases between the germline ends. CDR3 nucleotides: TGTGCCAGCAGCCCCCTCTCCTACGAGCAGTACTTC. Translation: CASSPLSYEQYF.

The sample holds many counts of this clonotype. The chain recombines TRBV27 with TRBJ2-1; 7 nucleotides align to TRBD2. The germline V gene has CDR1 MNHEY and CDR2 SMNVEV (reference sequence). CDR3 length: 16 residues. The trim removed 6 bases at V and 7 bases at J, leaving 15 bases unmatched. The CDR3 region is CASSPGWRERSNEQFF. The DNA for the CDR3 is TGTGCCAGCAGCCCGGGGTGGCGGGAGCGAAGTAATGAGCAGTTCTTC.

In this sample, this clonotype turned up many times. V is TRBV25-1 and J is TRBJ1-2; the D gene is possibly TRBD1 (5 bases). Trimming took off 1 base at V and 5 bases at J, with 17 bases between the two ends. Germline V gene lookup returns CDR1 MGHDK and CDR2 SYGVNS. CDR3 length: 16 residues. CDR3 nucleotide sequence: TGTGCCAGCAGTGAATTGTCGGGGGTGTCGGAGTATGGCTACACCTTC. This gives the protein CASSELSGVSEYGYTF.

This clonotype occurred a few times. The chain joins TRBV29-1 to TRBJ2-5, with 11 bases aligning to TRBD2. With V trimmed by 7 bases and J by 7 bases, 20 bases remained unmatched. CDR3 length: 17 amino acids. Germline CDR1 reads SQVTM; CDR2 reads ANQGSEA. The CDR3 spells CSAPGGGLLAGEGTQYF. The CDR3 coding sequence is TGCAGCGCCCCGGGTGGGGGATTACTAGCGGGAGAGGGGACCCAGTACTTC.

This clonotype has ten or more counts. The germline gene is not matched at one end of the junction; a read error may be the cause. The chain has TRBV7-8 and TRBJ2-1, with D unclear. The CDR3 sequence is 12 residues long. Germline V gene lookup returns CDR1 SGHVS and CDR2 FQNEAQ. CDR3 sequence reads: CASSLSFNEQFF. CDR3 DNA: TGTGCCAGCAGCTTATCCTTCAATGAGCAGTTCTTC.

This clonotype was seen many times. The chain is built from TRBV28 and TRBJ2-7; D remains ambiguous. Trimming shortened V by 5 bases and J by 3 bases, and 5 bases separated the two germline ends. The CDR3 length is 11 residues. Germline values: CDR1 MDHEN, CDR2 SYDVKM. CDR3 in DNA: TGTGCCAGCAGTCAAATCTACGAGCAGTACTTC. Translating gives CASSQIYEQYF.

This clonotype came up a few times. V gene TRBV4-2 combines with J gene TRBJ1-4; 9 positions match TRBD1. Germline V gene lookup returns CDR1 LGHNA and CDR2 YNFKEQ. The J segment lost 2 bases and the V segment lost 4 bases, leaving 14 bases of the junction unmatched. The CDR3 contains 19 residues. The DNA for the CDR3 is TGTGCCAGCAGCCCCAAACCCGGGACAGGGTTTTGGACTAATGAAAAACTGTTTTTT. This encodes CASSPKPGTGFWTNEKLFF.

The chain joins TRBV11-2 to TRBJ2-2, with D unresolved. V gave up 3 bases and J gave up 5 bases, with 10 bases separating them. The germline V gene has CDR1 SGHAT and CDR2 FQNNGV. CDR3 size: 14 residues. CDR3 region: CASSFLSHTGELFF. CDR3 coding DNA: TGTGCCAGCAGCTTTTTAAGTCATACCGGGGAGCTGTTTTTT.

This clonotype was recorded at least ten times. The rearrangement links TRBV5-6 to TRBJ2-1; D is undetermined. Trimming shortened V by 2 bases and J by 8 bases, and 11 bases separated the two germline ends. CDR1 and CDR2 from the germline V gene are SGHDT and YYEEEE. CDR3 length equals 13 residues. The CDR3 sequence: CASSLGPTDEQFF. CDR3 in DNA: TGTGCCAGCAGCTTAGGGCCTACGGATGAGCAGTTCTTC.

The V call is TRBV27, the J call TRBJ1-1; maybe TRBD1 (6 bases). Trimming shortened V by 3 bases and J by 5 bases, and 16 bases separated the two germline ends. Germline V gene sequence: CDR1 MNHEY, CDR2 SMNVEV (reference sequence). CDR3 size: 15 residues. CDR3 nucleotides: TGTGCCAGCAGTTTCTGGGTCCAGGGGAGAACTGAAGCTTTCTTT. Translation gives CASSFWVQGRTEAFF.

This clonotype has a count of ten or more. The V call is TRBV27, the J call TRBJ2-1, with 10 bases fitting TRBD2. The CDR3 length is 17 residues. CDR1 and CDR2 (germline): MNHEY, SMNVEV (reference sequence). J lost 6 bases, V lost 3 bases, and 11 bases had no gene match. The chain's CDR3 is CASSFRTSGALPNEQFF. The CDR3 nucleotides read TGTGCCAGCAGTTTTAGGACTAGCGGTGCGTTACCCAATGAGCAGTTCTTC.

This clonotype appeared a few times. The chain is built from TRBV7-8 and TRBJ2-3, with D possibly being TRBD2 (5 bases). The CDR3 has 17 amino acids. Trimming stripped 5 bases from V and 6 bases from J, with 24 bases between. CDR1 is SGHVS and CDR2 is FQNEAQ in the germline V gene. CDR3: CASSPAVLLKGSDTQYF. In DNA, the CDR3 is TGTGCCAGCAGCCCAGCGGTACTCCTAAAGGGATCCGATACGCAGTATTTT.

V gene TRBV27 combines with J gene TRBJ2-3; D possibly corresponds to TRBD2 (5 bases). Trimming left V 2 bases short and J 1 base short, with 7 bases between. Germline V CDR1 and CDR2: MNHEY, SMNVEV (reference sequence). CDR3 length equals 14 residues. This chain's CDR3 is CASSLAEGTDTQYF. In DNA form, the CDR3 reads TGTGCCAGCAGTTTAGCGGAGGGCACAGATACGCAGTATTTT.

Concerning this clonotype itself: A much larger clone sits a single nucleotide away, making a read error possible. The chain has TRBV5-6 and TRBJ2-2; unclear D gene. The germline CDR1 and CDR2 sequences are SGHDT and YYEEEE. This CDR3 contains 14 residues. The DNA of the CDR3 is TGTGCCGGCAGCTTGGGAATCGGCCCCGGGGAGCTGTTTTTT. This gives the protein CAGSLGIGPGELFF.

V gene TRBV6-6 combines with J gene TRBJ2-5; D is ambiguous. Germline CDR1 is MNHNY and CDR2 is SVGAGI (reference sequence). The germline V and J ends were trimmed by 2 bases and 3 bases, with 4 bases remaining between them. The CDR3 runs to 12 residues. The CDR3 reads CASSYPEETQYF. The CDR3 region has the DNA TGTGCCAGCAGTTACCCTGAAGAGACCCAGTACTTC.

The chain has TRBV18 and TRBJ2-7; 8 nucleotides line up with TRBD1. Per germline, CDR1 KGHSH and CDR2 LQKENI. The ends lost 6 bases at V and 7 bases at J; junction bases unmatched: 11. This CDR3 has 14 residues. The CDR3 region has the DNA TGTGCCAGCTCGACAGGGGACGGCGGATTGGAGCAGTACTTC. Encoded protein: CASSTGDGGLEQYF. Drawing the rest from reference TRBV18 and TRBJ2-7, the complete variable domain is NAGVMQNPRHLVRRRGQEARLRCSPMKGHSHVYWYRQLPEEGLKFMVYLQKENIIDESGMPKERFSAEFPKEGPSILRIQQVVRGDSAAYFCASSTGDGGLEQYFGPGTRLTVT.

This clonotype came up many times. This sequence joins TRBV20-1 and TRBJ2-3; 12 nucleotides match TRBD2. CDR1 is DFQATT, CDR2 SNEGSKA, per germline (reference sequence). The V gene end was trimmed by 4 bases and the J gene end by 4 bases; junction bases not matched to a gene: 12. The CDR3 is made up of 17 amino acids. The CDR3 reads CSATFLTSGRVADTQYF. The CDR3, as DNA: TGCAGTGCTACCTTCTTGACTAGCGGGAGAGTTGCAGATACGCAGTATTTT.

Only a few counts were recorded for this clonotype. V usage is TRBV5-1 and J usage is TRBJ2-5; D gene unclear. The CDR3 consists of 14 residues. The V gene's germline CDR1 is SGHRS and CDR2 YFSETQ. V was pared by 0 bases and J by 2 bases, with 8 bases between. CDR3 bases: TGCGCCAGCAGCTTGGGGGCAGCTCAAGAGACCCAGTACTTC. Protein sequence: CASSLGAAQETQYF. Full variable domain (missing parts from reference TRBV5-1 and TRBJ2-5): KAGVTQTPRYLIKTRGQQVTLSCSPISGHRSVSWYQQTPGQGLQFLFEYFSETQRNKGNFPGRFSGRQFSNSRSEMNVSTLELGDSALYLCASSLGAAQETQYFGPGTRLLVL.

This clonotype appeared many times. The chain links TRBV4-1 to TRBJ1-5, with D tentatively TRBD1 (5 bases). Germline V lookup: CDR1 MGHRA, CDR2 YSYEKL. The CDR3 runs to 15 residues. The germline V and J ends were trimmed by 1 base and 7 bases, with 14 bases remaining between them. CDR3 bases: TGCGCCAGCAGCCAAGTTTGGGGGGAGAAACAGCCCCAGCATTTT. This gives the protein CASSQVWGEKQPQHF.